These T cell receptor beta chains were read from a single sample in a study of OX40 agonist ivuxolimab in advanced cancers. Repertoires were generated with immunoSEQ multiplex PCR, while TCRdb's copy carries only in-frame clones and drops some. The table has fewer than 75,000 clones, about 87% seen once. This sample comprised CD4+ or CD8+ T cells sorted from blood, obtained in a trial of the OX40 agonist ivuxolimab. The receptors derive from an adult with an advanced solid tumor such as melanoma, head and neck, liver or kidney cancer. Each CDR3 is given with its conserved first and last residue. The D gene is left open where the match is weak. The size entry is marked missing in some rows and otherwise reads once, few, many or a size class.

TRBV5-4,TRBD2,TRBJ2-2,.,CASSLAAGELFF,TGTGCCAGCAGCCTAGCGGCAGGGGAGCTGTTTTTT
TRBV6-5,TRBD2,TRBJ2-1,.,CASSLAGGLEQFF,TGTGCCAGCAGTCTAGCGGGAGGACTTGAGCAGTTCTTC
TRBV18,.,TRBJ2-1,.,CASSPGWENEQFF,TGTGCCAGCTCACCGGGTTGGGAAAATGAGCAGTTCTTC
TRBV5-6,.,TRBJ2-1,.,CASSNPRRMANEQFF,TGTGCCAGCAGCAACCCCCGACGGATGGCGAATGAGCAGTTCTTC
TRBV25-1,.,TRBJ1-6,.,CASRSSRADSPLHF,TGTGCCAGCAGGAGCTCTAGGGCAGACTCACCCCTCCACTTT
TRBV5-1,TRBD1,TRBJ1-2,.,CASSYEQGANYGYTF,TGCGCCAGCAGCTATGAACAGGGGGCTAACTATGGCTACACCTTC
TRBV5-4,.,TRBJ2-7,.,CASSRYSSSYEQYF,TGTGCCAGCAGCCGGTACAGCAGCTCCTACGAGCAGTACTTC
TRBV6-6,TRBD1,TRBJ2-7,.,CASTLGQGLDEQYF,TGTGCCAGCACCCTAGGACAGGGTCTCGACGAGCAGTACTTC
TRBV7-8,.,TRBJ1-3,.,CASSPRGASGNTIYF,TGTGCCAGCAGCCCACGAGGGGCTTCTGGAAACACCATATATTTT
TRBV28,TRBD2,TRBJ2-3,.,CASGLAADTQYF,TGTGCCAGCGGACTAGCGGCAGATACGCAGTATTTT
TRBV28,.,TRBJ1-1,.,CATWMNTEAFF,TGTGCCACCTGGATGAACACTGAAGCTTTCTTT
TRBV28,.,TRBJ2-7,.,CASSLLSYEQYF,TGTGCCAGCAGTCTCCTGTCCTACGAGCAGTACTTC
TRBV11-3,.,TRBJ2-3,.,CASSLQGDTQYF,TGTGCCAGCAGCTTACAGGGAGATACGCAGTATTTT
TRBV4-1,.,TRBJ2-7,.,CASSQDSLAPLYEQYF,TGCGCCAGCAGCCAAGATTCCTTAGCCCCTCTCTACGAGCAGTACTTC
TRBV19,TRBD2,TRBJ2-5,.,CASSSPGTSFQETQYF,TGTGCCAGTAGTTCTCCCGGGACTAGCTTCCAAGAGACCCAGTACTTC
TRBV6-1,TRBD1,TRBJ1-5,once,CASSDTGGHQPQHF,TGTGCCAGCAGTGATACAGGGGGCCATCAGCCCCAGCATTTT
TRBV30,.,TRBJ1-2,.,CAWSWEGNGYTF,TGTGCCTGGAGTTGGGAAGGGAATGGCTACACCTTC
TRBV5-4,.,TRBJ2-7,.,CASSHRSGSGEQYF,TGTGCCAGCAGCCACCGTTCAGGGTCGGGCGAGCAGTACTTC
TRBV15,.,TRBJ2-7,.,CATSSEGLLGAEQYF,TGTGCCACCAGCAGTGAGGGACTTCTCGGCGCGGAGCAGTACTTC
TRBV19,.,TRBJ2-1,.,CASRNLDGDEQFF,TGTGCCAGTAGGAATTTGGATGGGGATGAGCAGTTCTTC
TRBV5-1,TRBD2,TRBJ2-3,once,CASSMTSGAGTQYF,TGCGCCAGCAGCATGACTAGCGGGGCGGGCACGCAGTATTTT
TRBV12-2,.,TRBJ2-5,.,CASRLVAHPRIYF,TGTGCAAGTCGCTTAGTTGCCCATCCAAGGATTTACTTC
TRBV6-4,.,TRBJ1-2,.,CASSDDTGKGYTF,TGTGCCAGCAGTGACGATACAGGGAAGGGCTACACCTTC
TRBV5-1,.,TRBJ2-1,.,CASSSGLMRNEQFF,TGCGCCAGCAGCTCAGGACTAATGAGGAATGAGCAGTTCTTC
TRBV6-5,.,TRBJ2-7,.,CASSHGGYEQYF,TGTGCCAGCAGCCATGGGGGATACGAGCAGTACTTC
TRBV19,.,TRBJ1-2,once,CASSIASYGYTF,TGTGCCAGTAGTATTGCCAGCTATGGCTACACCTTC
TRBV7-9,.,TRBJ2-7,.,CASSPPGGGEYEQYF,TGTGCCAGCAGCCCCCCGGGCGGCGGCGAATACGAGCAGTACTTC
TRBV11-3,.,TRBJ1-2,.,CASSLDGEGNGYTF,TGTGCCAGCAGCTTAGATGGGGAGGGGAACGGCTACACCTTC
TRBV11-2,.,TRBJ1-3,.,CASSLVVTASGNTIYF,TGTGCCAGCAGCTTAGTGGTCACAGCCTCTGGAAACACCATATATTTT
TRBV15,.,TRBJ2-2,.,CATSRVYTGELFF,TGTGCCACCAGCAGAGTATACACCGGGGAGCTGTTTTTT
TRBV5-1,TRBD1,TRBJ1-6,.,CASSSGTGYNSPLHF,TGCGCCAGCAGCTCAGGGACAGGCTATAATTCACCCCTCCACTTT
TRBV11-2,.,TRBJ2-7,.,CASSPSSRPTYEQYF,TGTGCCAGCAGCCCCTCTTCTCGACCCACCTACGAGCAGTACTTC
TRBV5-1,TRBD2,TRBJ2-3,.,CASSPGTSGLISTDTQYF,TGCGCCAGCAGCCCGGGGACTAGCGGGCTGATTAGCACAGATACGCAGTATTTT
TRBV5-4,.,TRBJ2-7,.,CASSFDIMREQYF,TGTGCCAGCAGCTTTGACATTATGCGCGAGCAGTACTTC
TRBV4-2,TRBD2,TRBJ2-3,.,CASSLSGRAGFKIVTQYF,TGTGCCAGCAGCCTTAGCGGGAGGGCCGGTTTTAAGATCGTTACGCAGTATTTT
TRBV4-1,.,TRBJ1-5,.,CASTEQVSQGNQPQHF,TGCGCCAGCACCGAACAGGTATCACAGGGCAATCAGCCCCAGCATTTT
TRBV7-9,.,TRBJ1-1,.,CASRRDGDTEAFF,TGTGCCAGCAGACGGGACGGGGACACTGAAGCTTTCTTT
TRBV7-2,TRBD2,TRBJ2-7,.,CASSTSGGPREQYF,TGTGCCAGCAGCACAAGCGGGGGGCCGCGGGAGCAGTACTTC
TRBV6-1,.,TRBJ2-6,.,CASSEVGFSGANVLTF,TGTGCCAGCAGTGAAGTTGGTTTCTCTGGGGCCAACGTCCTGACTTTC
TRBV6-5,.,TRBJ1-6,.,CATRTGLGSPLHF,TGTGCCACAAGAACAGGGCTGGGTTCACCCCTCCACTTT
TRBV10-3,.,TRBJ1-2,.,CAISEAWGGNGYTF,TGTGCCATCAGTGAAGCGTGGGGTGGAAATGGCTACACCTTC
TRBV7-6,TRBD2,TRBJ2-7,.,CASSLGLAGAEQYF,TGTGCCAGCAGCTTAGGACTAGCCGGCGCCGAGCAGTACTTC
TRBV5-1,.,TRBJ2-3,.,CASSPQGGVGTQYF,TGCGCCAGCAGCCCCCAGGGTGGGGTGGGTACGCAGTATTTT
TRBV6-5,TRBD1,TRBJ2-7,.,CASTRTGPSYEQYF,TGTGCCAGCACCCGGACAGGGCCCTCCTACGAGCAGTACTTC
TRBV2,.,TRBJ2-5,.,CASRDPGEETQYF,TGTGCCAGCAGGGATCCCGGAGAGGAGACCCAGTACTTC
TRBV28,.,TRBJ2-1,.,CASNIPPAEYNEQFF,TGTGCCAGCAATATCCCCCCAGCGGAGTACAATGAGCAGTTCTTC
TRBV6-1,.,TRBJ1-2,.,CASSKFYGYTF,TGTGCCAGCAGTAAGTTCTATGGCTACACCTTC
TRBV15,.,TRBJ2-1,.,CATSRERGRYNEQFF,TGTGCCACCAGCAGAGAACGGGGAAGATACAATGAGCAGTTCTTC
TRBV28,TRBD2,TRBJ2-7,.,CATIASGTNYGEQYF,TGTGCCACCATAGCTAGCGGGACTAACTACGGGGAGCAGTACTTC
TRBV15,.,TRBJ1-3,.,CATSRDFTGTSGNTIYF,TGTGCCACCAGCAGAGATTTTACAGGCACCTCTGGAAACACCATATATTTT
TRBV6-5,TRBD1,TRBJ2-1,once,CASSRQGYNEQFF,TGTGCCAGCAGCCGACAGGGGTACAATGAGCAGTTCTTC